This TCR beta chain was found in a study of glioma-infiltrating T cells. This CDR3 is 16 amino acids long. Germline V lookup: CDR1 LNHDA, CDR2 SQIVND (reference sequence). J was trimmed by 4 bases and V by 3 bases; bases with no gene match: 11. In its sample, this clonotype was seen many times. The iRepertoire nested amplicon-rescue multiplex PCR amplified TCR alpha and beta CDR3s from RNA. TCRdb redid the calling of the multiplex PCR reads with MiXCR, one entry per CDR3 protein. The sample has under 200,000 distinct CDR3 sequences, about 47% seen once. This chain links TRBV19 with TRBJ1-1; TRBD1 matches at 7 bases. The sample taken for sequencing was glioma tissue, nonneoplastic brain tissue, or PBMCs (not recorded which). The TCR originated in a human donor with low-grade glioma or glioblastoma, undergoing nonglioma brain surgery, or in good health (not recorded which). The DNA for the CDR3 is TGTGCCAGTAGTATGGTAGGGGGCGGACGGGGCACTGAAGCTTTCTTT. This gives the protein CASSMVGGGRGTEAFF.